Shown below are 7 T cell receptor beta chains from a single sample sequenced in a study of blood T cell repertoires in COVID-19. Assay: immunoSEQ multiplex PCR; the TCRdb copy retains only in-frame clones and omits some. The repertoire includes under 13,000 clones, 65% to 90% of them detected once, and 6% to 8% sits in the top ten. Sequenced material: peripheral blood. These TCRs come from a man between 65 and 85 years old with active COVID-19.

CDR3 sequence reads: CASSLAGAESQLNTEAFF. CDR3 sequence (DNA): TGTGCCAGCAGCTTAGCTGGAGCGGAGTCCCAACTGAACACTGAAGCTTTCTTT. The rearrangement joins TRBV7-6 to TRBJ1-1; no firm D call. V dropped 0 bases and J dropped 0 bases, with 17 bases sitting between them. Germline CDR1 reads SGHVS; CDR2 reads FNYEAQ. This CDR3 region has 18 residues.

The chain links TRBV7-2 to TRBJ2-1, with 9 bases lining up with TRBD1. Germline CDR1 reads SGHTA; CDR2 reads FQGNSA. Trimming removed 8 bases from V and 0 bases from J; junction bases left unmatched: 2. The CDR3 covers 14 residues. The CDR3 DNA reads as TGTGCCAGCGGGACAGGGTACTCCTACAATGAGCAGTTCTTC. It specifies CASGTGYSYNEQFF.

The CDR3, as DNA: TGTGCCAGCAGCCCTGGGAGGACTGAAGCTTTCTTT. Amino acids: CASSPGRTEAFF. The chain links TRBV3-1 (or the pseudogene TRBV3-2) to TRBJ1-1; D not resolved. Germline loops: CDR1 LGHDT, CDR2 YNNKEL (reference sequence). V shed 4 bases and J shed 5 bases, with 8 bases lying between them. The CDR3 loop spans 12 amino acids.

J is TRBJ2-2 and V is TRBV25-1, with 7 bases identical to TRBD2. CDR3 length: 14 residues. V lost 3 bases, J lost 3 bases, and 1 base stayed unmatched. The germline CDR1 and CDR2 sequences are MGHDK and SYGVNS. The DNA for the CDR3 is TGTGCCAGCAGTGAGGGAGGGGACACCGGGGAGCTGTTTTTT. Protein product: CASSEGGDTGELFF. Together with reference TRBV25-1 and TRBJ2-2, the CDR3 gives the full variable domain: EADIYQTPRYLVIGTGKKITLECSQTMGHDKMYWYQQDPGMELHLIHYSYGVNSTEKGDLSSESTVSRIRTEHFPLTLESARPSHTSQYLCASSEGGDTGELFFGEGSRLTVL.

CDR3 DNA: TGTGCCAGCAGTGAAGGCAGGGGGGAGACCCAGTACTTC. Its translation: CASSEGRGETQYF. The chain uses TRBV2 and TRBJ2-5; 7 bases map to TRBD1. The V and J ends lost 1 base and 5 bases, in that order; junction bases with no gene match: 1. This CDR3 comprises 13 residues. CDR1 and CDR2 (germline): SNHLY, FYNNEI.

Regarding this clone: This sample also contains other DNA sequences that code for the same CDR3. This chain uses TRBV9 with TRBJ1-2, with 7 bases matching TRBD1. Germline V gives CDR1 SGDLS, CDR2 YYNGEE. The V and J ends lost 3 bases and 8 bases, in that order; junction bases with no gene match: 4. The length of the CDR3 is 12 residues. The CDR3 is CASSASGGGYTF. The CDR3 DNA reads TGTGCCAGCAGCGCGTCAGGGGGAGGCTACACCTTC.

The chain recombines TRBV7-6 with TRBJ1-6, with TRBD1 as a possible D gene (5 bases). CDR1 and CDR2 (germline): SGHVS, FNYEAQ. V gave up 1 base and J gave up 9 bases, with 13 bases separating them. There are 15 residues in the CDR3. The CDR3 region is CASSLERQGGSPLHF. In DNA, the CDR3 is TGTGCCAGCAGCTTAGAGCGCCAGGGTGGTTCACCCCTCCACTTT.